A selection of T cell receptor beta chains follows, all from one sample in a study of PD-L1 blockade in urothelial cancer. Sequencing was performed with immunoSEQ multiplex PCR; in TCRdb, only in-frame clones are kept and a portion is missing. The sample has about 30,000 clones, about 89% seen once. The specimen comprised PBMCs, sampled around atezolizumab (anti-PD-L1) treatment. The receptors originated from a man older than 75 with urothelial cancer. CDR3s include the opening cysteine and the closing phenylalanine or tryptophan. The order of the fields is D gene, J gene, clone size, V gene, CDR3 DNA, CDR3 protein. A D gene is named only where the DNA matches it firmly. Clone size is not always given. Where it is, it says once, few, many or a class for expanded clones.

d_gene: NA
j_gene: TRBJ2-2
abundance: NA
v_gene: TRBV7-9
CDR3nt: TGTGCCAGCAGGCCCGTCAGGACCGGGGAGCTGTTTTTT
CDR3aa: CASRPVRTGELFF

d_gene: NA
j_gene: TRBJ2-3
abundance: NA
v_gene: TRBV7-2
CDR3nt: TGTGCCAGCAGCCACAGGGTCCACACAGATACGCAGTATTTT
CDR3aa: CASSHRVHTDTQYF

d_gene: NA
j_gene: TRBJ1-2
abundance: once
v_gene: TRBV6-5
CDR3nt: TGTGCCAGCAGTTACGCGGCGGGAGGGGCCTATGGCTACACCTTC
CDR3aa: CASSYAAGGAYGYTF

d_gene: NA
j_gene: TRBJ1-5
abundance: NA
v_gene: TRBV6-6
CDR3nt: TGTGCCAGCACTCTACAGGGAGATCAGCCCCAGCATTTT
CDR3aa: CASTLQGDQPQHF

d_gene: NA
j_gene: TRBJ1-2
abundance: NA
v_gene: TRBV28
CDR3nt: TGTGCCAGCAGCAGTATCAGGGCGGAGGGCTACACCTTC
CDR3aa: CASSSIRAEGYTF

d_gene: NA
j_gene: TRBJ2-7
abundance: NA
v_gene: TRBV15
CDR3nt: TGTGCCACCAGCACAGACTTAGCGGTCTACGAGCAGTACTTC
CDR3aa: CATSTDLAVYEQYF

d_gene: NA
j_gene: TRBJ2-5
abundance: few
v_gene: TRBV5-1
CDR3nt: TGCGCCAGCAGCGTGGCAGGGGGAGGCGTAGAGACCCAGTACTTC
CDR3aa: CASSVAGGGVETQYF

d_gene: NA
j_gene: TRBJ2-1
abundance: NA
v_gene: TRBV9
CDR3nt: TGTGCCAGCAGCGCGGGGGGGGACAGCTCCTACAATGAGCAGTTCTTC
CDR3aa: CASSAGGDSSYNEQFF

d_gene: NA
j_gene: TRBJ1-1
abundance: NA
v_gene: TRBV20-1
CDR3nt: TGCAGTGTGGGGCAGAACACTGAAGCTTTCTTT
CDR3aa: CSVGQNTEAFF

d_gene: NA
j_gene: TRBJ1-2
abundance: NA
v_gene: TRBV28
CDR3nt: TGTGCCGGAGGGGGGGGGTCGCGAGGCTACACCTTC
CDR3aa: CAGGGGSRGYTF

d_gene: NA
j_gene: TRBJ1-2
abundance: NA
v_gene: TRBV19
CDR3nt: TGTGCCAGTGGTGGCGGAAACTATGGCTACACCTTC
CDR3aa: CASGGGNYGYTF

d_gene: NA
j_gene: TRBJ1-1
abundance: NA
v_gene: TRBV27
CDR3nt: TGTGCCAGCAGTTTGGGGGCCACAGCCACTGAAGCTTTCTTT
CDR3aa: CASSLGATATEAFF

d_gene: NA
j_gene: TRBJ1-1
abundance: few
v_gene: TRBV5-1
CDR3nt: TGCGCCAGCAGTCCAACAGAGAACACTGAAGCTTTCTTT
CDR3aa: CASSPTENTEAFF

d_gene: NA
j_gene: TRBJ2-2
abundance: few
v_gene: TRBV10-1
CDR3nt: TGCGCCAGCAGTCGGGCGGGAAGGGACGGGGAGCTGTTTTTT
CDR3aa: CASSRAGRDGELFF

d_gene: NA
j_gene: TRBJ1-3
abundance: NA
v_gene: TRBV30
CDR3nt: TGTGCCTGGAAGGCCAGAGACAGCACCATATATTTT
CDR3aa: CAWKARDSTIYF

d_gene: NA
j_gene: TRBJ2-1
abundance: NA
v_gene: TRBV4-1
CDR3nt: TGCGCCAGCAGCCAAGGACGAGGGGCAGGGGATGGTGAGCAGTTCTTC
CDR3aa: CASSQGRGAGDGEQFF

d_gene: TRBD1
j_gene: TRBJ1-4
abundance: NA
v_gene: TRBV28
CDR3nt: TGTGCCAGCAGTACCCGACAGGGAACTAATGAAAAACTGTTTTTT
CDR3aa: CASSTRQGTNEKLFF

d_gene: TRBD2
j_gene: TRBJ2-2
abundance: NA
v_gene: TRBV19
CDR3nt: TGTGCCAGTACCCACGCCTCCGGGACTACCTACACCGGGGAGCTGTTTTTT
CDR3aa: CASTHASGTTYTGELFF

d_gene: NA
j_gene: TRBJ1-1
abundance: NA
v_gene: TRBV7-8
CDR3nt: TGTGCCAGCAGCTCCCTACCGGGGGGGAACACTGAAGCTTTCTTT
CDR3aa: CASSSLPGGNTEAFF

d_gene: TRBD1
j_gene: TRBJ1-4
abundance: NA
v_gene: TRBV7-9
CDR3nt: TGTGCCAGCAGCCCTCGGCAGGGGGAAAATGAAAAACTGTTTTTT
CDR3aa: CASSPRQGENEKLFF

d_gene: TRBD1
j_gene: TRBJ2-7
abundance: NA
v_gene: TRBV28
CDR3nt: TGTGCCAGCAGTATGCCCGGGACAGCGAATAAATACGAGCAGTACTTC
CDR3aa: CASSMPGTANKYEQYF

d_gene: TRBD2
j_gene: TRBJ2-1
abundance: NA
v_gene: TRBV10-2
CDR3nt: TGCGCCAGCAGTGAGTGGGGAGGGTTCCACAATGAGCAGTTCTTC
CDR3aa: CASSEWGGFHNEQFF

d_gene: TRBD1
j_gene: TRBJ2-3
abundance: NA
v_gene: TRBV5-6
CDR3nt: TGTGCCAGCAGCGACAGGGGCACAGATACGCAGTATTTT
CDR3aa: CASSDRGTDTQYF

d_gene: NA
j_gene: TRBJ1-2
abundance: NA
v_gene: TRBV5-1
CDR3nt: TGCGCCAGCAGCTACCCGACGGAGGGCTACACCTTC
CDR3aa: CASSYPTEGYTF

d_gene: NA
j_gene: TRBJ2-2
abundance: NA
v_gene: TRBV28
CDR3nt: TGTGCCAGCATTGGGAGGCTGACTAGATCGAACACCGGGGAGCTGTTTTTT
CDR3aa: CASIGRLTRSNTGELFF